The present entry profiles one TCR beta chain with its context. The antigen is unknown. This entry comes from a study of identical twins. Study results and limitations: Invariant MAIT and iNKT cells are populations that could partly confound zero-insertion analyses.

One entry per CDR3 protein, called by TCRdb with MiXCR from the 5' RACE reads. The table includes about 550,000 distinct CDR3 sequences, 20% to 25% detected once. These data were likewise used in another study, on yellow fever vaccine responses in identical twins. That source reports: Twins reportedly had a vaccine T cell response that seemed partly convergent, partly personalized.

The sequence derives from a woman younger than 30 in good health. Sequenced material: CD4+ T cells sorted from blood.

The CDR3 bases are TGCAGCGTTGCCGGGACAGGGGTTATTGAGCAGTTCTTC. This translates into CSVAGTGVIEQFF. The gene calls are TRBV29-1 and TRBJ2-1; 10 nucleotides agree with TRBD1. CDR1 is SQVTM and CDR2 is ANQGSEA in the germline V gene. The CDR3 has 13 residues. Trimming removed 4 bases from V and 9 bases from J; junction bases left unmatched: 6.